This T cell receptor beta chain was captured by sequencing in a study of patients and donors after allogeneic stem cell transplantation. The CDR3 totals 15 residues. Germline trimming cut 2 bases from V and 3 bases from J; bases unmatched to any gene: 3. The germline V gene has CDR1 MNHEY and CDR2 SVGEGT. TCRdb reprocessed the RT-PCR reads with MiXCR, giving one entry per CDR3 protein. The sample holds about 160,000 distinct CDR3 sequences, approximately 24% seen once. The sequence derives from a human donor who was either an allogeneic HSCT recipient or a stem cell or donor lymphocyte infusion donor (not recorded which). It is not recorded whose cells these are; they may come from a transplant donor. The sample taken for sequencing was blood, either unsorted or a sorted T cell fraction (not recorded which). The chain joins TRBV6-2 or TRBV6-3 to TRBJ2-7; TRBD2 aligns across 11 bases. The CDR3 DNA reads TGTGCCAGCAGTTACCTTGGACTAGCGGGCTACGAGCAGTACTTC. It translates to CASSYLGLAGYEQYF.